The 2 T cell receptor beta chains below come from one sample, sequenced in a study of T cell changes during pregnancy in multiple sclerosis. Some clones are missing from TCRdb's copy, which holds only in-frame ones; the method was immunoSEQ multiplex PCR. This table holds approximately 90,000 clones, 91% found once. This sample comprised peripheral blood, obtained after pregnancy. The receptors originated from a female donor in good health, enrolled as a control in a pregnancy study.

This clone was seen a few times. The chain couples TRBV27 to TRBJ1-5, with D possibly matching TRBD1 (5 bases). Between the trimmed V and J ends, which lost 3 bases and 7 bases, there was a span of 7 bases. The CDR3 length is 12 residues. Germline CDR1 MNHEY, CDR2 SMNVEV (reference sequence). The CDR3 here is CASSFRGQPQHF. The CDR3 bases are TGTGCCAGCAGTTTCCGGGGGCAGCCCCAGCATTTT.

A single count supports this clone. The chain links TRBV6-5 to TRBJ2-7; D is possibly TRBD2 (6 bases). The ends were cut back, 2 bases at V and 3 bases at J, with 11 bases in the middle. The CDR3 covers 14 residues. Germline lookup yields CDR1 MNHEY and CDR2 SVGAGI. The CDR3 loop reads CASSYSVGLYEQYF. CDR3 bases: TGTGCCAGCAGTTACAGCGTGGGACTCTACGAGCAGTACTTC.